The 22 T cell receptor beta chains below were found in one sample sequenced in a study of brain metastases from non-small cell lung cancer. The protocol was immunoSEQ multiplex PCR, while the TCRdb copy is restricted to in-frame clones and leaves out a portion. Here the sample spans 2,800 or so clones, 80% to 85% being singletons. The sample consisted of primary lung tumor tissue. These receptors all come from a donor aged 40 or older with non-small cell lung cancer.

The V gene is TRBV7-3, the J gene TRBJ2-3; no clear D. The V gene lost 2 bases and the J gene lost 2 bases, with 5 bases spanning the gap. Germline V lookup: CDR1 SGHTA, CDR2 FQGTGA. CDR3 size: 13 residues. The CDR3 loop is CASSLGLTDTQYF. As DNA, the CDR3 is TGTGCCAGCAGCTTAGGCCTCACAGATACGCAGTATTTT.

As for this clone: At one boundary the junction diverges from the germline segment, which might be a read error. Other DNA sequences in this specimen translate into the identical CDR3. This chain links TRBV7-8 with TRBJ2-3, with TRBD2 identical over 8 bases. This CDR3 comprises 12 residues. Germline-derived CDR1 and CDR2 are SGHVS and FQNEAQ. This chain's CDR3 is CASSRGGDTQYF. Written as DNA, the CDR3 is TGTGCCAGCTCCCGGGGGGGCGATACGCAATATTTT.

Of note for this clone: One end of the junction fails to match germline, which may point to a read error. CDR3 nucleotide sequence: TGTGCTATCAGGGGGGTAGGTAATTCACCCCTCCACTTT. Residues: CAIRGVGNSPLHF. V is TRBV10-3 and J is TRBJ1-6; 7 positions agree with TRBD1. Germline loops: CDR1 ENHRY, CDR2 SYGVKD. The CDR3 contains 13 residues.

The rearrangement joins TRBV30 to TRBJ2-7; TRBD1 agrees at 10 bases. Germline CDR1 GTSNPN, CDR2 SVGIG (reference sequence). With 4 bases clipped from V and 3 bases from J, the junction kept 12 bases outside the gene matches. CDR3 length: 16 amino acids. The CDR3 nucleotides read TGTGCCTGGAACCGAGGAGCCGGGACAGGGGTCTACGAGCAGTACTTC. It specifies CAWNRGAGTGVYEQYF.

The chain uses TRBV2 and TRBJ2-7, with a tentative D call TRBD2 (5 bases). Trimming removed 6 bases at V and 0 bases at J, with 12 bases between. The CDR3 sequence is 14 residues long. Germline CDR1 SNHLY, CDR2 FYNNEI. The CDR3 loop reads CASSRGYSSYEQYF. The CDR3 nucleotides read TGTGCCAGCAGCCGAGGGTATAGCTCCTACGAGCAGTACTTC. The full variable domain, rest sourced from reference TRBV2 and TRBJ2-7, is EPEVTQTPSHQVTQMGQEVILRCVPISNHLYFYWYRQILGQKVEFLVSFYNNEISEKSEIFDDQFSVERPDGSNFTLKIRSTKLEDSAMYFCASSRGYSSYEQYFGPGTRLTVT.

About this clone: A junction end diverges from the germline sequence, so it may reflect a read error. The V gene is TRBV19, the J gene TRBJ1-2; D is undetermined. Germline lookup yields CDR1 LNHDA and CDR2 SQIVND (reference sequence). This CDR3 has 12 amino acids. The CDR3 DNA follows: TGTACCAGTAGTATAGATCTTTATGGCTACACCTTC. It is translated as CTSSIDLYGYTF.

The chain couples TRBV5-6 to TRBJ1-5; the D is unclear. The V gene's germline CDR1 is SGHDT and CDR2 YYEEEE. V lost 0 bases and J 6 bases, leaving 10 bases between the germline ends. The CDR3 length is 14 residues. CDR3 in amino acids: CASSLASLGQPQHF. The CDR3 nucleotides read TGTGCCAGCAGCTTGGCCAGTTTGGGTCAGCCCCAGCATTTT.

This chain uses TRBV25-1 with TRBJ2-2; 8 nucleotides agree with TRBD2. CDR3 length: 14 residues. Losses at the gene ends were 6 bases for V and 5 bases for J; bases not matched to a gene: 5. Per germline, CDR1 MGHDK and CDR2 SYGVNS. The chain's CDR3 is CASSATSDTGELFF. The CDR3 coding sequence is TGTGCCAGCAGCGCGACTAGCGATACCGGGGAGCTGTTTTTT.

The chain carries TRBV29-1 and TRBJ1-2; 7 positions agree with TRBD1. CDR1 and CDR2 (germline): SQVTM, ANQGSEA. Trimming cost V 3 bases and J 2 bases; bases outside gene matches: 3. This CDR3 region has 13 residues. The CDR3 region has the DNA TGCAGCGTTGAGTTGGGACAGAACTATGGCTACACCTTC. It yields the protein CSVELGQNYGYTF.

The V call is TRBV24-1, the J call TRBJ2-1; 9 nucleotides line up with TRBD2. V lost 5 bases to trimming and J lost 0 bases; unmatched junction nucleotides: 19. Per germline, CDR1 KGHDR and CDR2 SFDVKD. This CDR3 region has 21 residues. CDR3 in amino acids: CATSVTGKELAGSRSYNEQFF. CDR3 nucleotides: TGTGCCACCAGTGTGACAGGGAAGGAGCTAGCGGGGTCCCGCTCCTACAATGAGCAGTTCTTC.

The chain couples TRBV9 to TRBJ2-7; TRBD2 matches 15 bases. Germline CDR1 is SGDLS and CDR2 is YYNGEE. With V trimmed by 3 bases and J by 3 bases, 4 bases remained unmatched. The CDR3 contains 16 residues. Written as DNA, the CDR3 is TGTGCCAGCAGCGCTGGACTAGCGGGGGGGCTCTACGAGCAGTACTTC. Its protein is CASSAGLAGGLYEQYF.

The rearrangement joins TRBV4-1 to TRBJ1-5; no firm D call. This CDR3 has 15 amino acids. Germline-derived CDR1 and CDR2 are MGHRA and YSYEKL. Deletions cut 0 bases from V and 1 base from J, with 7 bases between. CDR3 sequence: CASSQDGKSNQPQHF. For the CDR3, the DNA is TGCGCCAGCAGCCAAGATGGGAAGAGCAATCAGCCCCAGCATTTT.

The gene calls are TRBV6-6 and TRBJ1-1, with 7 nucleotides matching TRBD1. The CDR3 spans 11 residues. The germline V gene encodes CDR1 MNHNY and CDR2 SVGAGI (reference sequence). J was trimmed by 8 bases and V by 6 bases; bases with no gene match: 3. The CDR3 DNA reads as TGTGCCAGCAGCAGGGACAGCGAAGCTTTCTTT. This translates into CASSRDSEAFF.

This sequence joins TRBV3-1 (or the pseudogene TRBV3-2) and TRBJ1-5; D possibly corresponds to TRBD1 (5 bases). Per germline, CDR1 LGHDT and CDR2 YNNKEL (reference sequence). This CDR3 is built from 14 residues. With 1 base removed from V and 9 bases from J, the gap between germline ends came to 13 bases. CDR3 coding DNA: TGTGCCAGCAGCCAAGTGGAGGGGCGAGGGCCCCAGCATTTT. It codes for CASSQVEGRGPQHF.

This chain joins TRBV5-1 and TRBJ2-7; the match to TRBD1 covers 8 bases. The CDR3 has 15 residues. V lost 4 bases, J lost 0 bases, and 6 bases stayed unmatched. Germline V CDR1 and CDR2: SGHRS, YFSETQ. The CDR3 sequence: CASSPDRVSSYEQYF. In DNA, the CDR3 is TGCGCCAGCAGCCCGGACAGGGTAAGCTCCTACGAGCAGTACTTC.

This chain links TRBV29-1 with TRBJ1-2; D ambiguous. CDR1 is SQVTM, CDR2 ANQGSEA, per germline. Trimming pared 0 bases from V and 4 bases from J, leaving 6 bases between. CDR3 length: 12 residues. CDR3 residues: CSVEDNGYGYTF. CDR3 DNA sequence: TGCAGCGTTGAAGATAATGGCTATGGCTACACCTTC. The entire variable domain, with the rest obtained from reference TRBV29-1 and TRBJ1-2, is as follows: SAVISQKPSRDICQRGTSLTIQCQVDSQVTMMFWYRQQPGQSLTLIATANQGSEATYESGFVIDKFPISRPNLTFSTLTVSNMSPEDSSIYLCSVEDNGYGYTFGSGTRLTVV.

The V call is TRBV11-1, the J call TRBJ1-5; D unclear. Germline CDR1 SGHAT, CDR2 FQDESV (reference sequence). This CDR3 has 14 amino acids. With 5 bases removed from V and 5 bases from J, the gap between germline ends came to 13 bases. The CDR3 here is CASSRFHSDQPQHF. In DNA form, the CDR3 reads TGTGCCAGCAGCCGTTTCCACAGCGATCAGCCCCAGCATTTT.

This chain uses TRBV28 with TRBJ1-3, with 9 bases that match TRBD1. CDR1 is MDHEN and CDR2 is SYDVKM in the germline V gene. V lost 6 bases to trimming and J lost 3 bases; unmatched junction nucleotides: 3. CDR3 length equals 14 residues. The CDR3 is CASSRTGDGNTIYF. Here the CDR3 DNA reads TGTGCCAGCAGCCGGACAGGGGATGGAAACACCATATATTTT.

The V gene is TRBV3-1 (or the pseudogene TRBV3-2), the J gene TRBJ1-4; D remains ambiguous. This CDR3 region has 12 residues. Germline CDR1 and CDR2: LGHDT and YNNKEL (reference sequence). V gave up 0 bases and J gave up 9 bases, with 5 bases separating them. CDR3 nucleotides: TGTGCCAGCAGCCAAGATCGGCAAAAACTGTTTTTT. It translates to CASSQDRQKLFF.

This rearrangement joins TRBV7-9 to TRBJ1-2; possibly TRBD1 for D (5 bases). The CDR3 sequence is 15 residues long. Trimming left V 4 bases short and J 0 bases short, with 12 bases between. Germline CDR1 reads SEHNR; CDR2 reads FQNEAQ (reference sequence). This chain's CDR3 is CASSSRDLSNYGYTF. As DNA, the CDR3 is TGTGCCAGCAGCTCCCGGGACCTCTCTAACTATGGCTACACCTTC.

The chain employs TRBV7-9 and TRBJ1-3; D is possibly TRBD1 (6 bases). The CDR3 sequence is 17 residues long. The V end lost 5 bases, the J end lost 0 bases, and 17 bases lay between the germline ends. The germline gives CDR1 SEHNR, CDR2 FQNEAQ (reference sequence). The chain's CDR3 is CASSGLGQPNSGNTIYF. The DNA of the CDR3 is TGTGCCAGCAGCGGCCTAGGACAGCCTAACTCTGGAAACACCATATATTTT.

The CDR3 here is CASSYTGSSYNEQFF. The CDR3 bases are TGTGCCAGCAGCTATACAGGGAGCTCCTACAATGAGCAGTTCTTC. This chain links TRBV7-3 with TRBJ2-1; tentatively, D is TRBD1 (6 bases). Trimming took 4 bases from V and 0 from J, leaving 10 bases between them. Germline V gene data show CDR1 as SGHTA and CDR2 as FQGTGA. CDR3 length: 15 amino acids.